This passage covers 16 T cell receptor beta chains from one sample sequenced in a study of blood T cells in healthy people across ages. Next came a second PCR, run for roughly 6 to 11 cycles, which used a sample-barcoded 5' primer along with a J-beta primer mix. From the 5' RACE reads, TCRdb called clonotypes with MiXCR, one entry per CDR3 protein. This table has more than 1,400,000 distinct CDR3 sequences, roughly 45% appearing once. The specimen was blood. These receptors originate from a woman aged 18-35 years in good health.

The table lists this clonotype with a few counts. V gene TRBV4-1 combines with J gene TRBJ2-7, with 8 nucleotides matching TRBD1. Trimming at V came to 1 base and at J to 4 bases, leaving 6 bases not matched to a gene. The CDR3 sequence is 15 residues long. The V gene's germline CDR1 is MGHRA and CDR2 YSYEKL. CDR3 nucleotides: TGCGCCAGCAGCCAAGCCGGCAGGGGGCTTTACGAGCAGTACTTC. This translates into CASSQAGRGLYEQYF.

CDR3 protein: CSAPAPLAGGPSHTDTQYF. The CDR3 DNA reads TGCAGTGCTCCCGCCCCACTAGCGGGAGGGCCCTCACACACAGATACGCAGTATTTT. This chain joins TRBV20-1 and TRBJ2-3, with 13 bases fitting TRBD2. The trim removed 5 bases at V and 2 bases at J, leaving 16 bases unmatched. This CDR3 has 19 residues. The germline V gene encodes CDR1 DFQATT and CDR2 SNEGSKA (reference sequence).

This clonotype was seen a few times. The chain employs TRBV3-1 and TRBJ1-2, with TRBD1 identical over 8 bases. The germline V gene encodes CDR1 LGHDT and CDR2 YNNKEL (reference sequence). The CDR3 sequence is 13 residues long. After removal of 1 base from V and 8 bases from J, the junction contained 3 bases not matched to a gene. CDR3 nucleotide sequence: TGTGCCAGCAGCCAAGGGTCAGGGGGCGGCTACACCTTC. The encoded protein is CASSQGSGGGYTF.

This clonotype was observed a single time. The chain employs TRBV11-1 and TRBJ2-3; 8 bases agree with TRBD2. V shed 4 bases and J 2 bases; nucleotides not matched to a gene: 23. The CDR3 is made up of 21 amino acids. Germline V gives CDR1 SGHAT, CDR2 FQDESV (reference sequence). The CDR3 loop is CASSWAPPKSGGMGYTDTQYF. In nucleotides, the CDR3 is TGTGCCAGCAGCTGGGCCCCGCCTAAGAGCGGGGGCATGGGATACACAGATACGCAGTATTTT.

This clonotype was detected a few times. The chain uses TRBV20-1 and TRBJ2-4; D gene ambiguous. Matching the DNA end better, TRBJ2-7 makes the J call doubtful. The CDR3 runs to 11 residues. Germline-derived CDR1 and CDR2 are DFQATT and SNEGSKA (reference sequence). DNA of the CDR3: TGCAGTGCTAGGACAAACGTCGAGCAGTACTTC. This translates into CSARTNVEQYF.

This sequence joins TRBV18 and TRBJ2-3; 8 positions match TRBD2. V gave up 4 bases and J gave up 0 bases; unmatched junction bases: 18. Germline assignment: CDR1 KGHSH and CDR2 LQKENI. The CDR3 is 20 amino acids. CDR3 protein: CASSRTRARGGTTSTDTQYF. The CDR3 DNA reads TGTGCCAGCTCACGGACCCGGGCTCGCGGGGGGACTACTAGCACAGATACGCAGTATTTT.

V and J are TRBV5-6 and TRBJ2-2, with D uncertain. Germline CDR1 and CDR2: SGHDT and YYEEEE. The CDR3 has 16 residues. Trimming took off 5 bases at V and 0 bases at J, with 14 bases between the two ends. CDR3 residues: CASSPTRSANTGELFF. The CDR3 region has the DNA TGTGCCAGCAGTCCTACCAGGAGCGCGAACACCGGGGAGCTGTTTTTT.

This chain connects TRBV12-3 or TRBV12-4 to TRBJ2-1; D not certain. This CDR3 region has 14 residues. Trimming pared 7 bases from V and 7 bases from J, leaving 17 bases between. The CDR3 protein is CASNNRTDYNEQFF. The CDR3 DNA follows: TGTGCCAGCAACAACCGGACGGATTATAATGAGCAGTTCTTC.

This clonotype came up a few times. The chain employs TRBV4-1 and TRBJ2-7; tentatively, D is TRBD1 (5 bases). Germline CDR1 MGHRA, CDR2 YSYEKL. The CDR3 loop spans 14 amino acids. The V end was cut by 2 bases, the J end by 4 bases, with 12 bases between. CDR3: CASSQLTQGYEQYF. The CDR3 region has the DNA TGCGCCAGCAGCCAACTTACCCAGGGTTACGAGCAGTACTTC.

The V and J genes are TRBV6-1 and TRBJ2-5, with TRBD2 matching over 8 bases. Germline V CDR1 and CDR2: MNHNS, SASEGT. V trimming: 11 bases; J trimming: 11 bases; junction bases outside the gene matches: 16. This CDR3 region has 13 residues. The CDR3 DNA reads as TGTGCCCTAAGGCCAGCGGGAGTTCATGAGCAGTACTTC. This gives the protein CALRPAGVHEQYF.

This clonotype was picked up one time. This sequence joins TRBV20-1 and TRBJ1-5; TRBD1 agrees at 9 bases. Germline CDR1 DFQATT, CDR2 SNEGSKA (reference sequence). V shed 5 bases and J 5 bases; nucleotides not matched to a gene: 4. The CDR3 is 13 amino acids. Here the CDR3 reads CSAVGQGHQPQHF. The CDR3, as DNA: TGCAGTGCTGTCGGACAGGGGCATCAGCCCCAGCATTTT.

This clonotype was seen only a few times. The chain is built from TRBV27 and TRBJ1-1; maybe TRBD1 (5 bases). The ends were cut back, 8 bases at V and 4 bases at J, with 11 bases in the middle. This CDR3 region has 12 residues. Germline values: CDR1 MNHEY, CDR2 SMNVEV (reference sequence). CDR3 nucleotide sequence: TGTGCCAGCGCCCAGGGTAGCACTGAAGCTTTCTTT. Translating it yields CASAQGSTEAFF.

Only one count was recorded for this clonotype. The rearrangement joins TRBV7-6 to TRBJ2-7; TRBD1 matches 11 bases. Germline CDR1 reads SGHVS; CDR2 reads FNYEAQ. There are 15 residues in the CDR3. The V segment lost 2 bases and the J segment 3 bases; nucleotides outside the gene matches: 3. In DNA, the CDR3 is TGTGCCAGCAGCTTACGGACAGGGGGCAACTACGAGCAGTACTTC. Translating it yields CASSLRTGGNYEQYF. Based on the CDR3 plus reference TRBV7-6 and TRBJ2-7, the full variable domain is GAGVSQSPRYKVTKRGQDVALRCDPISGHVSLYWYRQALGQGPEFLTYFNYEAQQDKSGLPNDRFSAERPEGSISTLTIQRTEQRDSAMYRCASSLRTGGNYEQYFGPGTRLTVT.

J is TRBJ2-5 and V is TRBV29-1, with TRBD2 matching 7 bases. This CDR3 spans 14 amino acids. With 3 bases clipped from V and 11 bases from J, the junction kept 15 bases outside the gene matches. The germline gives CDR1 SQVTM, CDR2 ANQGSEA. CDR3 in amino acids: CSVEDTSVLNEQYF. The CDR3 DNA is TGCAGCGTTGAGGATACTAGCGTACTCAATGAGCAGTACTTC.

In DNA, the CDR3 is TGTGCCACCAGTGGGCCGGGACAACTTAACTATGGCTACACCTTC. This gives the protein CATSGPGQLNYGYTF. This chain connects TRBV24-1 to TRBJ1-2, with D possibly matching TRBD1 (6 bases). The ends were cut back, 5 bases at V and 1 base at J, with 13 bases in the middle. Looked up from germline, CDR1 is KGHDR and CDR2 is SFDVKD. The CDR3 totals 15 residues.

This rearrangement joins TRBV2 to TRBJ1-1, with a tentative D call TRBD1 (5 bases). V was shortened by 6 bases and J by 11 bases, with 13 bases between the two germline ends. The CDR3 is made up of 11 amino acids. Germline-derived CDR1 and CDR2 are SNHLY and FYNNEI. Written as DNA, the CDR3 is TGTGCCAGCAGGGACATTTTTGAGGCTTTCTTT. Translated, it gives CASRDIFEAFF.